This entry features one T cell receptor (beta chain) sequence. What it recognizes is unknown. This specimen belongs to a study of somatic mutations in cytotoxic T cells in rheumatoid arthritis. The overall study: The flow sorting of some V beta antibody-stained T-cell populations reached nearly 100% purity, and the sorted populations included V beta1+ cells sequenced for TCRB. Study-wide results and caveats: Among patients with rheumatoid arthritis, but not healthy controls, CD8+ clonality increased with age.

Data came from immunoSEQ multiplex PCR; TCRdb stores just in-frame clones and leaves some out. The repertoire has approximately 12,000 clones, roughly 80% of them found once; the top ten carry roughly a fifth. The CDR3 loop spans 15 amino acids. Trimming cost V 4 bases and J 2 bases, with 11 bases left between them. Germline V CDR1 and CDR2: MRHNA, SNTAGT. The chain has TRBV6-4 and TRBJ2-2, with TRBD2 as a possible D gene (5 bases). The sequence was collected from an adult with rheumatoid arthritis. The sequenced sample was CD8+ T cells sorted from blood. In nucleotides, the CDR3 is TGTGCCAGCAGTGCTAAAAGCGGTAACACCGGGGAGCTGTTTTTT. Translated, it gives CASSAKSGNTGELFF.